What follows are 10 T cell receptor beta chains derived from one specimen sequenced in a study of T cell changes during pregnancy in multiple sclerosis. Method: immunoSEQ multiplex PCR; TCRdb's copy keeps in-frame clones and lacks some. The top ten hold approximately 3.5% of the sample, which has around 55,000 clones, 85% to 95% seen once. Material: CD8+ T cells from peripheral blood mononuclear cells, obtained in the third trimester of pregnancy. These receptors were taken from a female donor with multiple sclerosis, enrolled in a pregnancy study.

The chain joins TRBV19 to TRBJ2-2; 7 bases fit TRBD2. CDR3 size: 15 residues. V dropped 3 bases and J dropped 5; count of bases not matched to a gene: 6. CDR1 and CDR2 from the germline V gene are LNHDA and SQIVND (reference sequence). The CDR3 DNA follows: TGTGCCAGTAGTATCCGGCGGGAGAATACCGGGGAGCTGTTTTTT. The encoded protein is CASSIRRENTGELFF.

The chain couples TRBV2 to TRBJ2-1, with D possibly being TRBD2 (6 bases). The germline V gene encodes CDR1 SNHLY and CDR2 FYNNEI. The CDR3 length is 13 residues. Trimming cost V 7 bases and J 8 bases, with 15 bases left between them. CDR3 nucleotide sequence: TGTGCCAGCACCGGGAGAACTGGCTATGAGCAGTTCTTC. It is translated as CASTGRTGYEQFF.

This chain links TRBV5-1 with TRBJ2-3, with 9 nucleotides matching TRBD1. This CDR3 spans 15 amino acids. Germline V gene sequence: CDR1 SGHRS, CDR2 YFSETQ. Trimming at V came to 0 bases and at J to 5 bases, leaving 4 bases not matched to a gene. The chain's CDR3 is CASSLAGQGGDTQYF. CDR3 in DNA: TGCGCCAGCAGCTTGGCGGGACAGGGAGGAGATACGCAGTATTTT.

The chain combines TRBV4-3 with TRBJ2-3, with TRBD2 identical over 10 bases. CDR3 length: 17 amino acids. Trimming took 3 bases from V and 6 from J; bases not matched to a gene: 12. Germline CDR1 is LGHNA and CDR2 is YSLEER. Written as DNA, the CDR3 is TGCGCCAGCAGCCACATAGAGAGCGGGAGGGCCTTTGATACGCAGTATTTT. This gives the protein CASSHIESGRAFDTQYF.

The chain links TRBV27 to TRBJ1-5, with D uncertain. The germline V gene encodes CDR1 MNHEY and CDR2 SMNVEV (reference sequence). This CDR3 is 16 amino acids long. Deletions cut 8 bases from V and 0 bases from J, with 17 bases between. The CDR3 sequence: CASHPGEAYSNQPQHF. The CDR3 DNA sequence: TGTGCCAGCCACCCCGGGGAGGCATATAGCAATCAGCCCCAGCATTTT.

CDR3 residues: CASSQNRIANYGYTF. The CDR3 DNA reads TGTGCCAGCAGCCAGAACAGGATAGCTAACTATGGCTACACCTTC. This chain uses TRBV5-5 with TRBJ1-2; TRBD1 is a possible D gene (5 bases). The CDR3 contains 15 residues. Trimming cost V 4 bases and J 0 bases, with 13 bases left between them. Germline CDR1 reads SGHKS; CDR2 reads YYEKEE (reference sequence).

V usage is TRBV25-1 and J usage is TRBJ2-1; D might be TRBD2 (5 bases). V was cut by 2 bases and J by 5 bases, with 10 bases left in between. There are 14 residues in the CDR3. The germline V gene has CDR1 MGHDK and CDR2 SYGVNS. In DNA form, the CDR3 reads TGTGCCAGCAGTGAAAGGACTGCAAACAATGAGCAGTTCTTC. Translated: CASSERTANNEQFF. Full variable domain (remainder filled in from reference TRBV25-1 and TRBJ2-1): EADIYQTPRYLVIGTGKKITLECSQTMGHDKMYWYQQDPGMELHLIHYSYGVNSTEKGDLSSESTVSRIRTEHFPLTLESARPSHTSQYLCASSERTANNEQFFGPGTRLTVL.

J is TRBJ2-7 and V is TRBV9; the D gene is possibly TRBD2 (6 bases). Per germline, CDR1 SGDLS and CDR2 YYNGEE. V dropped 0 bases and J dropped 3 bases, with 10 bases sitting between them. The CDR3 extends over 14 amino acids. CDR3 protein: CASSVGVGLYEQYF. CDR3 bases: TGTGCCAGCAGCGTAGGGGTGGGACTCTACGAGCAGTACTTC.

V and J are TRBV5-6 and TRBJ2-1; D is possibly TRBD2 (5 bases). Germline loops: CDR1 SGHDT, CDR2 YYEEEE. The V end was cut by 4 bases, the J end by 7 bases, with 9 bases between. CDR3 length: 12 residues. CDR3 nucleotides: TGTGCCAGCAGCACCGCGGGTAATGAGCAGTTCTTC. It is translated as CASSTAGNEQFF.

This rearrangement joins TRBV10-3 to TRBJ2-7; no clear D gene. The CDR3 length is 16 residues. Looked up from germline, CDR1 is ENHRY and CDR2 is SYGVKD. Trimming removed 6 bases at V and 0 bases at J, with 18 bases between. CDR3: CAIRAERSRSSYEQYF. CDR3 DNA sequence: TGTGCCATCAGGGCGGAAAGGAGCCGAAGCTCCTACGAGCAGTACTTC.